This T cell receptor beta chain was profiled in a study of OX40 agonist ivuxolimab in advanced cancers. Study context: Patients were dosed intravenously with ivuxolimab at 0.01 to 10 mg/kg every 2 weeks. Dose-escalation patients were diagnosed with hepatocellular carcinoma, melanoma, renal cell cancer or head and neck cancer. A mean age of around 66 years, range about 20 to 79, was recorded, and 80% to 90% were male. Study results and caveats: Expanded clones were, on average, more numerous among CD8+ T cells than CD4+.

In the case of this clone: Its antigen remains unknown.

Assay used: immunoSEQ multiplex PCR; TCRdb lists only in-frame clones, some missing. The profile shows about 54,000 clones, approximately 90% of them singletons. V gave up 6 bases and J gave up 3 bases; unmatched junction bases: 11. Germline V gene sequence: CDR1 MNHEY, CDR2 SMNVEV (reference sequence). This CDR3 has 16 residues. The chain is built from TRBV27 and TRBJ2-5; 9 positions agree with TRBD1. The sequence was obtained from an adult with an advanced solid tumor such as melanoma, head and neck, liver or kidney cancer. The sequencing used CD4+ or CD8+ T cells sorted from blood, collected in a trial of the OX40 agonist ivuxolimab. CDR3 region: CASRSRDRESEETQYF. The CDR3 nucleotides read TGTGCCAGCAGATCCCGGGACAGGGAGTCCGAAGAGACCCAGTACTTC.